A selection of T cell receptor beta chains follows, all from one sample in a study of shared clonotypes between healthy human individuals. The data were produced by immunoSEQ multiplex PCR, yet TCRdb's version contains in-frame clones alone and is incomplete. The data hold about 1.1 million clones, with around 78% observed a single time. The sequenced sample was memory CD4+ T cells from PBMCs. The origin of the receptors is a man in his late teens or twenties in good health. Some clones in this sample may be carry-over from other donors' samples. Both conserved end residues are part of each CDR3. The size of a clone is reported for some rows only, either as once, few or many, or as a class for expanded clones.

cdr3_aa j_call v_call clone_size
CASSRTGDQPQHF TRBJ1-5 TRBV18 .
CAWSGLSYEQYF TRBJ2-7 TRBV30 .
CASRNGASGRAHEQFF TRBJ2-1 TRBV27 .
CASSWVRGWGNEQFF TRBJ2-1 TRBV7-2 .
CASSLAAQNQPQHF TRBJ1-5 TRBV7-2 few
CASSLGPGEASGNTIYF TRBJ1-3 TRBV5-1 .
CASSQDPNTGELFF TRBJ2-2 TRBV4-3 .
CASSLSVWGPSYTF TRBJ1-2 TRBV27 .
CASSPSHRELFF TRBJ2-2 TRBV7-2 once
CASSPEGTSGYEQYF TRBJ2-7 TRBV5-4 .